The 26 T cell receptor beta chains in this list originate from one sample, sequenced in a study of blood T cell repertoires in COVID-19. Repertoires were generated with immunoSEQ multiplex PCR, while TCRdb's copy carries only in-frame clones and drops some. The sample has about 170,000 clones, about 88% seen once. The sample taken for sequencing was peripheral blood. These receptor sequences come from an elderly woman with COVID-19, enrolled during active disease.

The V call is TRBV7-2, the J call TRBJ1-1, with D perhaps matching TRBD1 (6 bases). Germline CDR1 reads SGHTA; CDR2 reads FQGNSA. The CDR3 contains 16 residues. Trimming cost V 5 bases and J 4 bases, with 20 bases left between them. The CDR3 DNA is TGTGCCAGCAGCCAACAGGGAATCGGGGGGGGCACTGAAGCTTTCTTT. The encoded protein is CASSQQGIGGGTEAFF.

This sequence joins TRBV9 and TRBJ2-2; 9 bases match TRBD2. This CDR3 is built from 15 residues. Germline V CDR1 and CDR2: SGDLS, YYNGEE. V shed 3 bases and J 5 bases; nucleotides not matched to a gene: 5. The CDR3 DNA sequence: TGTGCCAGCAGCGCCCTAGCGGGACGTACCGGGGAGCTGTTTTTT. Its translation is CASSALAGRTGELFF.

V gene TRBV11-3 combines with J gene TRBJ2-7, with TRBD2 identical over 8 bases. Germline CDR1 is SGHNT and CDR2 is YENEEA. The CDR3 is made up of 15 amino acids. Trimming took 5 bases from V and 3 from J; bases not matched to a gene: 9. Written as DNA, the CDR3 is TGTGCCAGCAGCCTATCCAGCGGGGGCGGCTACGAGCAGTACTTC. Its translation: CASSLSSGGGYEQYF. The variable domain in full, with the rest retrieved from reference TRBV11-3 and TRBJ2-7, is EAGVVQSPRYKIIEKKQPVAFWCNPISGHNTLYWYLQNLGQGPELLIRYENEEAVDDSQLPKDRFSAERLKGVDSTLKIQPAELGDSAVYLCASSLSSGGGYEQYFGPGTRLTVT.

CDR3 DNA sequence: TGTGCCAGCAGCCAAACGACTTTTCGACAGGGGAACACTGAAGCTTTCTTT. Translated, it gives CASSQTTFRQGNTEAFF. This chain links TRBV4-2 with TRBJ1-1, with 7 bases lining up with TRBD1. CDR3 length: 17 amino acids. J was trimmed by 1 base and V by 2 bases; bases with no gene match: 10. CDR1 and CDR2 (germline): LGHNA, YNFKEQ.

The chain couples TRBV29-1 to TRBJ2-2; 7 positions match TRBD1. V lost 6 bases and J lost 4; bases outside the gene matches: 8. CDR1 is SQVTM and CDR2 is ANQGSEA in the germline V gene. This CDR3 is 14 amino acids long. CDR3 coding DNA: TGCAGCGTACGGCAGGGGGAGCTCACCGGGGAGCTGTTTTTT. It codes for CSVRQGELTGELFF.

The table lists this clone with a count of one. The chain recombines TRBV27 with TRBJ2-1; perhaps TRBD1 as D (6 bases). The CDR3 length is 14 residues. Trimming shortened V by 5 bases and J by 7 bases, and 15 bases separated the two germline ends. Germline CDR1 reads MNHEY; CDR2 reads SMNVEV (reference sequence). CDR3 sequence reads: CASSPNRVGNEQFF. The CDR3 DNA follows: TGTGCCAGCAGTCCGAACAGGGTAGGGAATGAGCAGTTCTTC.

CDR3 coding DNA: TGTGCCAGCAACGGACAGGGACGGAACACTGAAGCTTTCTTT. This encodes CASNGQGRNTEAFF. The rearrangement links TRBV5-6 to TRBJ1-1; 8 bases agree with TRBD1. This CDR3 region has 14 residues. From germline, CDR1 is SGHDT and CDR2 YYEEEE. V shed 6 bases and J 1 base; nucleotides not matched to a gene: 5.

J is TRBJ1-2 and V is TRBV15, with a tentative D call TRBD1 (6 bases). V was pared by 0 bases and J by 8 bases, with 10 bases between. From germline, CDR1 is LNHNV and CDR2 YYDKDF (reference sequence). This CDR3 region has 13 residues. As DNA, the CDR3 is TGTGCCACCAGCAGAGAACAGGGCGAAGGCTACACCTTC. It specifies CATSREQGEGYTF.

This chain joins TRBV9 and TRBJ1-2; TRBD1 matches at 10 bases. CDR3 length: 15 amino acids. V lost 0 bases and J lost 4; bases outside the gene matches: 3. CDR1 and CDR2 from the germline V gene are SGDLS and YYNGEE. The CDR3 spells CASSVVGQGGYGYTF. DNA for the CDR3: TGTGCCAGCAGCGTAGTAGGACAGGGGGGCTATGGCTACACCTTC.

The rearrangement links TRBV3-1 (or the pseudogene TRBV3-2) to TRBJ1-2, with D possibly TRBD1 on 6 matching bases. Germline-derived CDR1 and CDR2 are LGHDT and YNNKEL (reference sequence). This CDR3 is 13 amino acids long. V lost 5 bases to trimming and J lost 8 bases, with 15 bases between them. In DNA form, the CDR3 reads TGTGCCAGCAGCGTACAGGGTTCCGAAGGCTACACCTTC. It specifies CASSVQGSEGYTF.

This clone was picked up one time. The chain recombines TRBV12-3 or TRBV12-4 with TRBJ2-7; D may be TRBD2 (6 bases). Trimming removed 5 bases from V and 7 bases from J, with 12 bases in between. This CDR3 is built from 12 residues. The CDR3, as DNA: TGTGCCAGCAGTCCGGTAGCGGAAGAGCAGTACTTC. It is translated as CASSPVAEEQYF.

The genes are TRBV5-4 and TRBJ2-6; 7 bases are a match to TRBD1. With V trimmed by 6 bases and J by 4 bases, 7 bases remained unmatched. Germline-derived CDR1 and CDR2 are SGHNT and YYREEE (reference sequence). This CDR3 contains 15 residues. The CDR3 spells CASTEQGTGANVLTF. The DNA for the CDR3 is TGTGCCAGCACGGAACAGGGGACCGGGGCCAACGTCCTGACTTTC.

This chain connects TRBV19 to TRBJ2-7; 7 nucleotides match TRBD2. The CDR3 contains 15 residues. Germline lookup yields CDR1 LNHDA and CDR2 SQIVND (reference sequence). After removal of 3 bases from V and 0 bases from J, the junction contained 5 bases not matched to a gene. The CDR3 reads CASSIGAGSSYEQYF. CDR3 DNA sequence: TGTGCCAGTAGTATTGGAGCGGGAAGCTCCTACGAGCAGTACTTC.

The V and J genes are TRBV3-1 (or the pseudogene TRBV3-2) and TRBJ1-1; 7 nucleotides agree with TRBD1. Germline-derived CDR1 and CDR2 are LGHDT and YNNKEL (reference sequence). This CDR3 contains 15 residues. V was pared by 4 bases and J by 2 bases, with 7 bases of the junction left unmatched. CDR3 amino acids: CASSLWGQPNTEAFF. The CDR3 DNA follows: TGTGCCAGCAGCCTGTGGGGACAGCCTAACACTGAAGCTTTCTTT.

This clone has more than one count but fewer than ten. The chain is built from TRBV4-2 and TRBJ2-1, with TRBD2 matching over 14 bases. After removal of 3 bases from V and 10 bases from J, the junction contained 5 bases not matched to a gene. The CDR3 runs 15 residues. From germline, CDR1 is LGHNA and CDR2 YNFKEQ. CDR3: CASSQGTSGSREQFF. For the CDR3, the DNA is TGTGCCAGCAGCCAGGGGACTAGCGGGAGTCGAGAGCAGTTCTTC.

The CDR3 protein is CASSERVIRKTQYF. In DNA, the CDR3 is TGTGCCAGCAGTGAGAGGGTCATTAGGAAGACCCAGTACTTC. V is TRBV6-1 and J is TRBJ2-5, with D tentatively TRBD2 (5 bases). The CDR3 sequence is 14 residues long. V lost 3 bases and J lost 6, with 14 bases in between. Germline V CDR1 and CDR2: MNHNS, SASEGT.

There are a few counts of this clone. The chain has TRBV6-6 and TRBJ1-1; D is uncertain. The CDR3 runs 14 residues. Trimming pared 8 bases from V and 3 bases from J, leaving 16 bases between. The germline gives CDR1 MNHNY, CDR2 SVGAGI (reference sequence). The CDR3 coding sequence is TGTGCCAGCCGGGTGGCCACCCGGGACACTGAAGCTTTCTTT. Its protein product is CASRVATRDTEAFF.

The chain is built from TRBV5-4 and TRBJ2-7; possible D gene TRBD1, 5 bases. CDR3 length equals 15 residues. The V and J ends lost 1 base and 4 bases respectively, with 15 bases between them. The germline V gene has CDR1 SGHNT and CDR2 YYREEE (reference sequence). CDR3 sequence: CASSLRGPSNYEQYF. The CDR3 DNA is TGTGCCAGCAGCTTGAGGGGCCCGTCCAATTACGAGCAGTACTTC.

This clone was seen a handful of times. The genes are TRBV13 and TRBJ2-3; 13 bases are shared with TRBD2. This CDR3 has 16 residues. CDR1 and CDR2 (germline): PRHDT, FYEKMQ (reference sequence). After removal of 5 bases from V and 3 bases from J, the junction contained 5 bases not matched to a gene. The DNA of the CDR3 is TGTGCCAGCAGCCTGGGGACTAGCGGGACGACAGATACGCAGTATTTT. Translated, it gives CASSLGTSGTTDTQYF.

The gene calls are TRBV3-1 (or the pseudogene TRBV3-2) and TRBJ1-2; 9 nucleotides line up with TRBD1. Germline values: CDR1 LGHDT, CDR2 YNNKEL (reference sequence). J gave up 2 bases and V 4 bases, and 2 bases lay outside the gene matches. The CDR3 loop spans 14 amino acids. The CDR3, as DNA: TGTGCCAGCAGCCTTGGACAGGGGAACTATGGCTACACCTTC. Amino acids: CASSLGQGNYGYTF.

The chain recombines TRBV19 with TRBJ1-5; D remains unclear. Germline V gene data show CDR1 as LNHDA and CDR2 as SQIVND (reference sequence). Between the trimmed V and J ends, which lost 3 bases and 6 bases, there was a span of 6 bases. This CDR3 region has 12 residues. The chain's CDR3 is CASSIEVQPQHF. CDR3 nucleotides: TGTGCCAGTAGTATTGAGGTTCAGCCCCAGCATTTT.

Here the CDR3 DNA reads TGTGCCAGCAGCCAGGAACATCAAAGGGGACTAGCGGGCTCCTACGAGCAGTACTTC. It yields the protein CASSQEHQRGLAGSYEQYF. The chain is built from TRBV7-2 and TRBJ2-7, with 12 positions matching TRBD2. Germline loops: CDR1 SGHTA, CDR2 FQGNSA. The CDR3 consists of 19 residues. The V and J ends lost 5 bases and 0 bases, in that order; junction bases with no gene match: 14. The variable domain in full, completed from reference TRBV7-2 and TRBJ2-7, reads GAGVSQSPSNKVTEKGKDVELRCDPISGHTALYWYRQSLGQGLEFLIYFQGNSAPDKSGLPSDRFSAERTGGSVSTLTIQRTQQEDSAVYLCASSQEHQRGLAGSYEQYFGPGTRLTVT.

This clone was seen a handful of times. The rearrangement uses TRBV7-2 and TRBJ2-7; no clear D. Per the germline V gene, CDR1 is SGHTA and CDR2 is FQGNSA. Trimming took 5 bases from V and 2 from J, leaving 13 bases between them. This CDR3 region has 14 residues. The CDR3 coding sequence is TGTGCCAGCAGCCCACACGTGGTTGCCTACGAGCAGTACTTC. Translation: CASSPHVVAYEQYF.

V usage is TRBV5-8 and J usage is TRBJ1-6; TRBD1 aligns across 9 bases. CDR1 and CDR2 from the germline V gene are SGHTS and YDEGEE. This CDR3 has 14 residues. With V trimmed by 5 bases and J by 9 bases, 6 bases remained unmatched. This chain's CDR3 is CASRTGTGSSPLHF. The CDR3 DNA is TGTGCCAGCAGAACCGGGACAGGGAGTTCACCCCTCCACTTT.

The chain joins TRBV19 to TRBJ2-1; 13 bases fit TRBD2. Trimming cost V 9 bases and J 6 bases; bases outside gene matches: 5. This CDR3 comprises 14 residues. CDR1 is LNHDA and CDR2 is SQIVND in the germline V gene (reference sequence). For the CDR3, the DNA is TGTGCCAGCCAGGGACTAGCGGGACTCAATGAGCAGTTCTTC. Amino acid sequence: CASQGLAGLNEQFF.

This clone was seen a handful of times. The J gene is TRBJ2-2, the V gene TRBV5-4; 7 nucleotides align to TRBD2. The ends lost 2 bases at V and 4 bases at J; junction bases unmatched: 8. The CDR3 consists of 16 residues. From germline, CDR1 is SGHNT and CDR2 YYREEE (reference sequence). The CDR3 region is CASSFGGRAGTGELFF. The CDR3 bases are TGTGCCAGCAGCTTTGGGGGGAGGGCCGGCACCGGGGAGCTGTTTTTT.